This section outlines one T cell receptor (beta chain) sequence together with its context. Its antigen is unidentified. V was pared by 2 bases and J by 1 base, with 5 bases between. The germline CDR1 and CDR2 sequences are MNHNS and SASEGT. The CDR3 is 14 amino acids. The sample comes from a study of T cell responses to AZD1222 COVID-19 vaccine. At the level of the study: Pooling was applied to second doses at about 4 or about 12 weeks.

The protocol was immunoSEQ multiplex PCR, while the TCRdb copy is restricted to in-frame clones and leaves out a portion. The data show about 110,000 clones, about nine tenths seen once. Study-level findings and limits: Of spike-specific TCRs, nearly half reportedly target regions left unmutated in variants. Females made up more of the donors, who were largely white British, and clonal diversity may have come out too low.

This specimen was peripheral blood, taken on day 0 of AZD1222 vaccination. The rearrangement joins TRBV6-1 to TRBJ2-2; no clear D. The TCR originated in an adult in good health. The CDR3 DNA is TGTGCCAGCAGTGAAAGGATGAACACCGGGGAGCTGTTTTTT. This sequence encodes CASSERMNTGELFF.